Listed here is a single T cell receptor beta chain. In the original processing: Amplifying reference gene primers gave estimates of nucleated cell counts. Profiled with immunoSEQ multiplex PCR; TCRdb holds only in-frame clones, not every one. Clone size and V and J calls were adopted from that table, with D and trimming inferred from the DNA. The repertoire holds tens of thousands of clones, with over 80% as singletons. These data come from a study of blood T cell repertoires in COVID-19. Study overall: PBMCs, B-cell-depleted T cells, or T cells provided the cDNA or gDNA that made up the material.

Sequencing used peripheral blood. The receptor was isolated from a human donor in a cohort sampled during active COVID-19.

The CDR3 sequence: CASSQDQAGAGGYQETQYF. The CDR3 DNA reads as TGCGCCAGCAGCCAAGATCAGGCGGGAGCGGGAGGGTACCAAGAGACCCAGTACTTC. This rearrangement joins TRBV4-1 to TRBJ2-5, with TRBD2 matching 10 bases. The junction had 10 bases not matched to a gene; V was cut back by 0 bases and J by 0 bases. This CDR3 comprises 19 residues. CDR1 is MGHRA, CDR2 YSYEKL, per germline.